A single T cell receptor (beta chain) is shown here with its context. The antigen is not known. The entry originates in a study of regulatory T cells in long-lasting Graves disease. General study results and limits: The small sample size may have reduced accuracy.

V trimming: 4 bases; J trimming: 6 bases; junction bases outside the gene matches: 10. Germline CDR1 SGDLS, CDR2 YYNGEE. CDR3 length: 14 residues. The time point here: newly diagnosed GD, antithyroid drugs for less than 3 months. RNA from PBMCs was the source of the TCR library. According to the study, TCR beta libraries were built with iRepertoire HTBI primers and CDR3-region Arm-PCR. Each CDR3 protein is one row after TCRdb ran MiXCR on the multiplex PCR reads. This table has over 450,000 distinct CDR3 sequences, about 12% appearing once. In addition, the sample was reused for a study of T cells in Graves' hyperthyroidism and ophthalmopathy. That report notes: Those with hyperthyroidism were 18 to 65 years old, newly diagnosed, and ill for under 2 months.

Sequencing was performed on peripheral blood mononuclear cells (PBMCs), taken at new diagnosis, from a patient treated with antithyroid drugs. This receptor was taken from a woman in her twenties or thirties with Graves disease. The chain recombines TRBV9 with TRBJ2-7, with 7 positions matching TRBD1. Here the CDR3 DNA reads TGTGCCAGCAGCCCGAGGACAGGTCCGGCCGAGCAGTACTTC. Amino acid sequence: CASSPRTGPAEQYF. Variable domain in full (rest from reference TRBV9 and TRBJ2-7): DSGVTQTPKHLITATGQRVTLRCSPRSGDLSVYWYQQSLDQGLQFLIQYYNGEERAKGNILERFSAQQFPDLHSELNLSSLELGDSALYFCASSPRTGPAEQYFGPGTRLTVT.